These T cell receptor beta chains were read from a single sample in a study of cytomegalovirus exposure and HLA in healthy donors. The protocol was immunoSEQ multiplex PCR, while the TCRdb copy is restricted to in-frame clones and leaves out a portion. The sample lists some 110,000 clones, less than 80% occurring once. What was sequenced was PBMCs. These receptor sequences come from a man aged 25-45 years in good health and CMV-seronegative. The CDR3 runs from the conserved cysteine through the conserved F or W. The order of the fields is J gene, V gene, D gene, clone size, CDR3 DNA, CDR3 protein. The D gene is left open where the match is weak. A row's size may be missing; if present it is once, few, many or a size class.

TRBJ1-1 TRBV4-1 - few TGCGCCAGCAGCCAAGATAACGGGGGCACTGAAGCTTTCTTT CASSQDNGGTEAFF
TRBJ2-5 TRBV19 - - TGTGCCAGTAGTATTTCAGCGAGGGAGGAGACCCAGTACTTC CASSISAREETQYF
TRBJ1-1 TRBV5-1 - - TGCGCCAGCAGCCCGTCAACAGAGAACACTGAAGCTTTCTTT CASSPSTENTEAFF
TRBJ2-3 TRBV14 - - TGTGCCAGCAGCCAAGCGGATACGCAGTATTTT CASSQADTQYF
TRBJ2-4 TRBV29-1 - once TGCAGCGTTGAAGTACGGGGGGCCAAAAACATTCAGTACTTC CSVEVRGAKNIQYF
TRBJ1-1 TRBV28 - few TGTGCCAGCAGGTCTTTACAGGGGAACACTGAAGCTTTCTTT CASRSLQGNTEAFF
TRBJ1-5 TRBV7-2 - - TGTGCCAGCAGCTTATTGCGTCAGCCCCAGCATTTT CASSLLRQPQHF
TRBJ2-7 TRBV30 TRBD2 - TGTGCCTGGACGGCGGGAGTCGGGTACGAGCAGTACTTC CAWTAGVGYEQYF
TRBJ2-3 TRBV4-3 - - TGCGCCAGCAGCCCGCAGCTGGGCCCAGATACGCAGTATTTT CASSPQLGPDTQYF
TRBJ1-2 TRBV7-2 TRBD1 few TGTGCCAGCAGCCATTCCGGGACAGGGGGTGGTGGCTACACCTTC CASSHSGTGGGGYTF
TRBJ2-2 TRBV4-1 TRBD1 few TGCGCCAGCAGCCAAAAAGGGAGGGACAGGGGTTCCGGGGAGCTGTTTTTT CASSQKGRDRGSGELFF
TRBJ2-7 TRBV7-9 - - TGTGCCAGCAGATCCGGGACAACAAGCTACGAGCAGTACTTC CASRSGTTSYEQYF
TRBJ2-7 TRBV29-1 TRBD2 - TGCAGCGTCGCCCCAGCGGGGAGCTACGAGCAGTACTTC CSVAPAGSYEQYF
TRBJ2-5 TRBV9 TRBD2 once TGTGCCAGCAGCGTAGGTGGGACTAGCGGTGGGGACCAGTACTTC CASSVGGTSGGDQYF
TRBJ1-1 TRBV7-8 TRBD1 - TGTGCCAGCAGCGACGGCCTGGGGACAGGAGGAACTGAAGCTTTCTTT CASSDGLGTGGTEAFF
TRBJ1-5 TRBV27 TRBD1 once TGTGCCAGCAGTTCGCCCCTGCGAGGGGGCAGCAATCAGCCCCAGCATTTT CASSSPLRGGSNQPQHF
TRBJ2-1 TRBV19 - - TGTGCCAGTAGTATAGGACTTACCTACGATGAGCAGTTCTTC CASSIGLTYDEQFF
TRBJ2-1 TRBV7-2 TRBD2 - TGTGCCAGCAGCGAGACTAGCGGGGCCTACAATGAGCAGTTCTTC CASSETSGAYNEQFF
TRBJ2-7 TRBV30 TRBD1 - TGTGCCTGGAGGGGGCCCTATCCGGGACAGGTGTCCTACGAGCAGTACTTC CAWRGPYPGQVSYEQYF
TRBJ1-5 TRBV19 - few TGTGCCAGCAACCAATTGTCGAGTCAGCCCCAGCATTTT CASNQLSSQPQHF
TRBJ1-2 TRBV11-2 - - TGTGCCAGCAGCTCCGAGGGGGATGGCTACACCTTC CASSSEGDGYTF
TRBJ2-3 TRBV5-1 - - TGCGCCAGCAGCTTGGCCGGGGTATTGGATACGCAGTATTTT CASSLAGVLDTQYF
TRBJ1-5 TRBV5-1 - - TGCGCCAGCAGCTTGTCGGTGAATCAGCCCCAGCATTTT CASSLSVNQPQHF
TRBJ1-2 TRBV10-3 TRBD1 few TGTGCCATCACCAAAAACCAGGGACAGACAGGCGGCTACACCTTC CAITKNQGQTGGYTF
TRBJ1-2 TRBV6-5 TRBD1 - TGTGCCAGCAGATCCCGTCAGGGGGATGGCTACACCTTC CASRSRQGDGYTF
TRBJ2-3 TRBV5-1 - - TGCGCCAGCAGCCTTTCGATTAGGACGGGAATGACAGATACGCAGTATTTT CASSLSIRTGMTDTQYF